These 16 T cell receptor beta chains were all obtained from the same sample, sequenced in a study of response to subunit inactivated influenza vaccine. MiXCR, applied by TCRdb to the RT-PCR reads, yields one record per CDR3 protein. The sample lists 800,000 to 1,000,000 distinct CDR3 sequences, around 20% seen once, with roughly a tenth in the top ten. Sequencing used PBMCs from blood, obtained 5 days after vaccination. These receptors were taken from a man between 50 and 59 years old who received an inactivated influenza vaccine.

This clonotype was recorded a few times. The chain has TRBV12-3 or TRBV12-4 and TRBJ2-5, with 11 bases identical to TRBD1. The ends lost 5 bases at V and 7 bases at J; junction bases unmatched: 15. The CDR3 spans 17 residues. CDR3 nucleotide sequence: TGTGCCAGCAGTCCGGGACAGGGGGTGGCAAGATTGGGGACCCAGTACTTC. It codes for CASSPGQGVARLGTQYF.

The CDR3 bases are TGTGCCAGCAACACTCCAGGTCCAGCCTACGAGCAGTACTTC. Amino acids: CASNTPGPAYEQYF. This chain connects TRBV28 to TRBJ2-7; D not certain. Looked up from germline, CDR1 is MDHEN and CDR2 is SYDVKM. There are 14 residues in the CDR3. Trimming stripped 7 bases from V and 2 bases from J, with 15 bases between. Looking up the rest from reference TRBV28 and TRBJ2-7 gives the full variable domain: DVKVTQSSRYLVKRTGEKVFLECVQDMDHENMFWYRQDPGLGLRLIYFSYDVKMKEKGDIPEGYSVSREKKERFSLILESASTNQTSMYLCASNTPGPAYEQYFGPGTRLTVT.

This clonotype was counted between two and nine times. This chain connects TRBV20-1 to TRBJ2-7, with D possibly being TRBD1 (5 bases). The CDR3 is made up of 14 amino acids. In germline, CDR1 is DFQATT, CDR2 SNEGSKA (reference sequence). Trimming shortened V by 3 bases and J by 2 bases, and 14 bases separated the two germline ends. CDR3 in DNA: TGCAGTGCTAGGCCCGCAGGGCTCACCTACGAGCAGTACTTC. It encodes CSARPAGLTYEQYF.

The chain couples TRBV7-2 to TRBJ2-3; no clear D gene. The CDR3 spans 14 residues. Trimming took 1 base from V and 4 from J, leaving 9 bases between them. Germline CDR1 is SGHTA and CDR2 is FQGNSA. CDR3 nucleotides: TGTGCCAGCAGCTTAGGTTTAAGGTCAGATACGCAGTATTTT. Translating it yields CASSLGLRSDTQYF.

The rearrangement joins TRBV5-5 to TRBJ2-7; TRBD1 or TRBD2 may be the D gene (5 bases each). Trimming stripped 4 bases from V and 2 bases from J, with 16 bases between. Germline values: CDR1 SGHKS, CDR2 YYEKEE (reference sequence). CDR3 size: 15 residues. The CDR3 is CASSTAGTAAYEQYF. The CDR3 region has the DNA TGTGCCAGCAGCACCGCCGGGACCGCCGCCTACGAGCAGTACTTC.

This clonotype showed up just a few times. The chain has TRBV7-9 and TRBJ1-1; D remains unclear. Germline V gives CDR1 SEHNR, CDR2 FQNEAQ (reference sequence). The CDR3 has 15 amino acids. Trimming took 0 bases from V and 1 from J, leaving 9 bases between them. CDR3 amino acids: CASSLAGGGNTEAFF. In DNA form, the CDR3 reads TGTGCCAGCAGCTTAGCAGGTGGAGGGAACACTGAAGCTTTCTTT.

This clonotype appeared a few times. The chain is built from TRBV25-1 and TRBJ2-1, with D maybe TRBD1 (5 bases). CDR3 length: 13 amino acids. Germline V gene sequence: CDR1 MGHDK, CDR2 SYGVNS. V lost 8 bases, J lost 2 bases, and 10 bases lay in between. The CDR3: CASASGTYNEQFF. CDR3 sequence (DNA): TGTGCCAGCGCCTCAGGGACCTACAATGAGCAGTTCTTC.

The table lists this clonotype with a few counts. The rearrangement joins TRBV20-1 to TRBJ2-1; the match to TRBD2 covers 16 bases. V trimming: 1 base; J trimming: 4 bases; junction bases outside the gene matches: 16. The CDR3 is made up of 21 amino acids. Germline CDR1 DFQATT, CDR2 SNEGSKA (reference sequence). For the CDR3, the DNA is TGCAGTGCTAGAGCGGGAGCGGGACTAGCGGGAGGGCCCGGGAGGTACAATGAGCAGTTCTTC. This codes for CSARAGAGLAGGPGRYNEQFF.

This clonotype appeared a few times. This chain uses TRBV4-1 with TRBJ1-2, with D hard to call. From germline, CDR1 is MGHRA and CDR2 YSYEKL. This CDR3 region has 14 residues. With 0 bases removed from V and 0 bases from J, the gap between germline ends came to 5 bases. CDR3 protein: CASSQDPANYGYTF. The CDR3 coding sequence is TGCGCCAGCAGCCAAGACCCTGCTAACTATGGCTACACCTTC.

This clonotype has a handful of counts. The rearrangement uses TRBV5-1 and TRBJ2-7; 8 nucleotides agree with TRBD1. The V gene end was trimmed by 4 bases and the J gene end by 0 bases; junction bases not matched to a gene: 6. There are 15 residues in the CDR3. The germline gives CDR1 SGHRS, CDR2 YFSETQ. CDR3 nucleotides: TGCGCCAGCAGCGCCGGGACAGGTTACTCCTACGAGCAGTACTTC. Protein product: CASSAGTGYSYEQYF.

This clonotype was seen a few times. The chain couples TRBV6-5 to TRBJ1-2; 8 bases are a match to TRBD1. V shed 2 bases and J 6 bases; nucleotides not matched to a gene: 8. CDR1 is MNHEY and CDR2 is SVGAGI in the germline V gene. This CDR3 has 15 amino acids. CDR3 region: CASSYIGQGVDGYTF. The DNA of the CDR3 is TGTGCCAGCAGTTACATCGGACAGGGAGTTGATGGCTACACCTTC.

Comments on this clonotype: Its ends do not fully match the called genes, so a read error is possible. This chain links TRBV7-6 with TRBJ2-2; either TRBD1 or TRBD2 may fit D (6 bases each). This CDR3 region has 15 residues. Germline V gene data show CDR1 as SGHVS and CDR2 as FNYEAQ. The CDR3 protein is CASSLATGGTGELFF. For the CDR3, the DNA is TGTGCCAGCAGCCTAGCGACAGGAGGAACGGGGGAGCTGTTTTTT.

The V call is TRBV29-1, the J call TRBJ2-3; D possibly corresponds to TRBD2 (5 bases). Germline-derived CDR1 and CDR2 are SQVTM and ANQGSEA. The length of the CDR3 is 15 residues. Deletions cut 3 bases from V and 2 bases from J, with 15 bases between. CDR3 sequence: CSVERAGDSTDTQYF. Here the CDR3 DNA reads TGCAGCGTTGAGCGCGCCGGGGATTCCACAGATACGCAGTATTTT.

This clonotype was seen more than once but under ten times. The chain joins TRBV20-1 to TRBJ2-1; 7 nucleotides match TRBD1. Germline V gene lookup returns CDR1 DFQATT and CDR2 SNEGSKA (reference sequence). The CDR3 spans 15 residues. The J segment lost 4 bases and the V segment lost 5 bases, leaving 11 bases of the junction unmatched. The CDR3 nucleotides are TGCAGTGCTCCCAATCCCGGGACAGCTTACAATGAGCAGTTCTTC. Translated: CSAPNPGTAYNEQFF.

This clonotype appeared a few times. J is TRBJ1-1 and V is TRBV7-6, with no clear D. V dropped 7 bases and J dropped 1 base, with 16 bases sitting between them. This CDR3 spans 15 amino acids. Germline CDR1 and CDR2: SGHVS and FNYEAQ. CDR3 in DNA: TGTGCCAGCATACTTACCGCCTTGGGGAACACTGAAGCTTTCTTT. Translating it yields CASILTALGNTEAFF.

The V gene is TRBV7-2, the J gene TRBJ2-3, with D perhaps matching TRBD2 (6 bases). V lost 3 bases to trimming and J lost 2 bases, with 9 bases between them. The CDR3 has 14 residues. The germline gives CDR1 SGHTA, CDR2 FQGNSA. CDR3 loop: CASSFRGITDTQYF. CDR3 DNA: TGTGCCAGCAGCTTTCGGGGGATCACAGATACGCAGTATTTT.